What follows is one T cell receptor (beta chain) and its context. The sample originates from a study of shared clonotypes between healthy human individuals. Profiled with immunoSEQ multiplex PCR; TCRdb holds only in-frame clones, not every one. The repertoire holds under 1,100,000 clones, more than 65% seen once, with around 1.5% in the top ten. Donors had no recently reported acute infections or vaccinations and were HIV-negative. The CDR3 has 13 residues. V was cut by 3 bases and J by 4 bases, with 7 bases left in between. Germline V gene lookup returns CDR1 MDHEN and CDR2 SYDVKM. The chain combines TRBV28 with TRBJ1-5; no clear D. The origin of this receptor is a young man in good health. The specimen was memory CD4+ T cells sorted from blood. Subset specified: CD45RA-negative fraction. CDR3 nucleotide sequence: TGTGCCAGCAGTTTTGAGGGTAATCAGCCCCAGCATTTT. This encodes CASSFEGNQPQHF.